This T cell receptor (beta chain) came from a study of cytomegalovirus exposure and HLA in healthy donors (TCRdb year 2017). Regarding the complete study: In an earlier analysis of fewer than 750 of the donors, about 270 Gb of sequence data and just under 120 million unique TCR beta sequences from about 190 million T cells were reported. Every discovery cohort repertoire had been produced on one sequencing platform. Of the 300 to 500 genotyped donors, 81% were placed in the genetic ancestry cluster associated with self-reported Caucasian donors. Among about 390 genotyped donors of the cohort, an average of roughly 240,000 unique TCR beta nucleotide sequences were sequenced per donor, roughly 18% of them non-productive. High-throughput TCR immunosequencing, statistical association of individual TCRs with disease status, and machine learning were combined to predict cytomegalovirus infection status. The study profiled the T cell repertoires of 500 to 800 subjects by immunosequencing and related them to cytomegalovirus serostatus. In a later analysis, previously published TCR beta repertoires from about 670 donors were re-analyzed and high-resolution HLA genotyping was added so that TCR occurrence patterns could be studied. Donor age, sex, ethnicity and CMV serostatus were compiled alongside the repertoire data. In addition to the first cohort of 650 to 750 subjects, a separate validation cohort of approximately 130 different subjects was used. Roughly 290 gigabases of sequencing data and about 92 million unique TCR sequences made up an early release that covered over 550 HLA-typed donors. HLA typing covered class I and class II loci at four-digit resolution. Rather than using new phenotypic data, the later analysis identified candidate immune exposures from TCR beta sequences and from how often those sequences occurred across donors. An earlier analysis of some 500 of the donors used high-throughput TCR beta sequencing to judge whether each TCR beta V gene segment behaved as functional or pseudogenic. The study aimed to test whether signatures of past pathogen exposure could be identified by cataloging public T cell receptors. Because of strong linkage in the cohort, 4 to 6 DR-DQ haplotypes were treated as single units for association and clustering. The number of typed donors differed by locus: roughly 629-640 for A, B, C, DRB1 and DQB1; approximately 520 for DQA1; some 610 for DPA1; and some 430 for DPB1. A later genetic analysis used genome-wide SNP genotypes for 398 of the 666 donors, treating that subset as a discovery cohort.

Beyond this particular receptor, the publication reports: HLA typing was unavailable for some donors at each locus, so association tests used only the typed subset. A cluster of highly shared sequence variants was judged likely to be a technical artifact of the sequencing pipeline. Compared with the 666-donor mean, donors in an Asian-associated ancestry cluster had fewer N-insertions in productive TCRs, according to a later genetic analysis. Most TCR sequences were observed very rarely across donors, whereas some public TCRs were present in many individuals. Some IMGT-functional V segments, including TRBV6-2 and TRBV6-3, could not be distinguished by the 87-base-pair reads and were therefore excluded. According to the authors, the approach could potentially be generalized to other disease states and immunological phenotypes. In a later analysis, TCR association rates were found to vary across HLA loci, with the most associated TCRs seen for DRB1 alleles and the fewest for HLA-C alleles. In both the original and validation cohorts, the classifier was reported to diagnose cytomegalovirus status with high specificity and sensitivity. Assigning TCR associations to individual alleles was difficult when HLA alleles, especially DR and DQ, strongly co-occurred. A further reported finding was that TCR beta sequences accurately predicted the HLA-A and HLA-B alleles for most subjects in the first cohort. In an earlier analysis of approximately 600 of the donors, most TCR beta V segments were observed in productive rearrangements about 87% or about 30% of the time, broadly matching IMGT annotations. In a later analysis, 16,951 TCR beta sequences were associated with specific HLA alleles at a false discovery rate of 0.05. Correlated functional status among segregating V segments might reflect linkage disequilibrium, but an unknown experimental factor could not be ruled out. A later genetic analysis associated a missense DCLRE1C variant with V-gene and J-gene trimming of TCR beta chains, and an independent cohort replicated the association. In a later analysis, HLA-associated TCR beta chains showed more clonal expansion and lower generation probabilities than non-associated chains that were equally common. In this cohort, only TCR beta chains were sequenced, and detectable features were limited by the absence of alpha or paired-chain data. Because counts were too low, about 15 rarely observed V segments, including chromosome 9 orphons, were left out of the earlier analysis of over 550 of the donors. A total of 150 to 200 TCR beta chains were listed by the study as associated with cytomegalovirus. According to a later analysis, parvovirus B19, influenza, CMV and Epstein-Barr virus appeared linked to several top co-occurrence clusters. Roughly uniform sequencing depth across donors was assumed in presence/absence analyses, although this assumption may not hold. In vitro tests confirmed that a few of the cytomegalovirus-associated TCR beta chains recognize cytomegalovirus antigens. In a later analysis, most CMV-associated TCR beta chains were found to appear HLA-restricted, with HLA associations seemingly driven largely by CMV exposure. The only immune exposure information available for the cohort was CMV serostatus.

The cohort was made up of under 800 healthy bone marrow donors. At the time of sampling, every cohort member was nominally healthy, though immune exposures that went unrecorded were likely present. The donor was CMV seropositive and belonged to the group of 270 or so seropositive cohort members. A peripheral blood sample was collected from each donor, and TCR beta sequencing was performed on peripheral blood mononuclear cells. Genomic DNA extraction from the blood cell samples was performed with the Qiagen DNeasy Blood Extraction Kit. The library was prepared using the immunoSEQ multiplex PCR assay. The multiplex PCR relied on a mix of 60 forward primers for TCR Vbeta segments and 13 reverse primers for TCR Jbeta segments. The CDR3 region of rearranged TCR beta genes was amplified from genomic DNA by a multiplex PCR assay. The amplified TCR beta libraries were sequenced on the Illumina HiSeq System as 87-base-pair reads. The original pipeline was this. A later analysis counted about 80 million unique TCR beta chains across the roughly 700 repertoires, and 9 million to 14 million of these chains were shared by at least two donors. Raw reads were error-corrected and collapsed into unique sequences by a nearest-neighbor algorithm in which closely related sequences were merged to remove PCR and sequencing errors. Alignment of CDR3 sequences to IMGT reference sequences was used to assign V, D and J gene segments. Each retained sequence needed at least a six-nucleotide match to both a V gene segment and a J gene segment. Rearrangements were classified as productive when the CDR3 lacked stop codons and remained in frame with V and J, and all other rearrangements were classified as non-productive. CDR3 was defined according to IMGT convention as the region running from the second conserved V-encoded cysteine to the conserved J-encoded phenylalanine. The earlier analysis of about 590 of the donors excluded sequences that lacked an unambiguous match to a single V gene segment. In an earlier analysis of 587 of the donors, a V segment was called functional when productive rearrangements were above 56.7%, and segregating when the standard deviation between donors exceeded 5%. A statistical classification framework was built to diagnose cytomegalovirus status from the catalog of TCR beta chain sequences. In a later analysis, V and J genes were assigned by comparing TCR nucleotide sequences against IMGT/GENE-DB human TR gene sequences. The TCRdist pipeline was used in a later analysis to assign CDR3 sequences and most-parsimonious VDJ recombination scenarios. A later analysis defined each TCR beta chain by its CDR3 amino acid sequence plus V-gene family, and excluded reads lacking a unique V-gene family. To address suspected cross-contamination and a sequencing artifact, a later analysis removed roughly 640 highly shared, low-generation-probability nucleotide sequences. For each public chain, a later analysis derived a clonal expansion index from normalized ranks of inferred template counts within each repertoire. Generation probabilities in a later analysis came from a VDJ recombination model fitted to out-of-frame rearrangements, and those results were checked against IGoR. Hypergeometric tests were used in a later analysis to score TCR-TCR, TCR-HLA and TCR-CMV co-occurrence, with a repertoire-size bias correction applied to the TCR pairs. A later analysis estimated false discovery rates by permuting HLA or CMV assignments 20 times. In a later analysis, co-occurring TCRs were grouped using DBSCAN, with TCRdist sequence similarity added in when clustering inside HLA-allele-positive subsets. Repertoires with fewer than 30,000 or more than 120,000 public chains, plus five repertoires with anomalous nucleotide sharing, were excluded from co-occurrence clustering. In TCRdb, the immuneACCESS table is reduced to in-frame sequences with V and J assigned. These tables do not hold every clone; where another copy was compared, an unresolved V gene accounts for under half, and the others remain unexplained. That table is the source of V, J and clone size, and D and trimming were worked out from the DNA. In this sample the table shows tens of thousands of clones, approximately 82% of which occur a single time. Roughly 10% of the sample goes to the ten largest clones.

Turning to this clone: The target of this receptor is not known. No much larger clone is present one base from it, and per-base qualities are unavailable.

V trim: 2 bases; J trim: 5 bases; unmatched bases: 4. For CDR1 and CDR2, the germline V gene (reference sequence) lists MNHEY and SMNVEV. From cysteine to phenylalanine, the CDR3 is 15 amino acids long. The sequence is cut down to CDR3 DNA, 45 bases in frame from base 1. The rearrangement combines TRBV27 with TRBJ2-5, with 11 bases matching TRBD1. The receptor was derived from a woman aged 18-30 years in good health and CMV-seropositive. What was sequenced was PBMCs. The CDR3 reads as follows: CASSLGTGGSETQYF. The bases read TGTGCCAGCAGTTTAGGGACAGGGGGTTCTGAGACCCAGTACTTC.